Reported below is one T cell receptor beta chain. Its antigen is not identified. The data were obtained in a study of STAT3 mutations in large granular lymphocyte leukemia. As for the study in general: Over half of T-LGLL patients had one or more immunosuppressive regimens. The study, taken as a whole, reports: After therapy, about 35% of the 18 patients switched clonotypes, all new clones STAT3 wild type. At least one immunodominant TCR beta clonotype appeared in every T-cell large granular lymphocyte leukemia patient. No sample exists from the first appearance of each clone.

Profiling relied on immunoSEQ multiplex PCR, and the TCRdb table lists in-frame clones only, not all of them. The sample carries about 16,000 clones, approximately 84% recorded once. This CDR3 spans 10 amino acids. Germline V CDR1 and CDR2: DFQATT, SNEGSKA (reference sequence). The V end lost 5 bases, the J end lost 6 bases, and 4 bases lay between the germline ends. The sample taken for sequencing was peripheral blood mononuclear cells. The genes are TRBV20-1 and TRBJ1-4; no reliable D call. This receptor was obtained from a man aged 50 or older with T-cell large granular lymphocyte leukemia. Some clones in this sample may be carry-over from other donors' samples. CDR3 loop: CSAGDEKLFF. The CDR3 coding sequence is TGCAGTGCTGGCGATGAAAAACTGTTTTTT.